This TCR beta chain was captured in a study of T cells in localized non-small cell lung cancer. The study's findings and limits: Adjacent lung was found to contain a median around 56 of the top 100 tumor clones.

With regard to this clone: Its antigen is currently unknown.

Germline values: CDR1 LGHNA, CDR2 YNFKEQ. The CDR3 has 17 amino acids. V lost 4 bases, J lost 5 bases, and 10 bases stayed unmatched. TCRdb's copy holds only in-frame clones and misses some; the assay was immunoSEQ multiplex PCR. The top ten hold under 8% of the sample, which has tens of thousands of clones, around 88% seen once. This sequence originates from a woman aged 35 to 70 with stage I lung adenocarcinoma. This sample comprised peripheral blood, obtained before any cancer treatment. The rearrangement links TRBV4-2 to TRBJ2-3, with 12 bases identical to TRBD2. CDR3 residues: CASSPDPSGGAGDTQYF. Written as DNA, the CDR3 is TGTGCCAGCAGCCCAGACCCTAGCGGGGGGGCGGGAGATACGCAGTATTTT.